The sequence of this T cell receptor (beta chain) was determined in a study of regulatory T cells in long-lasting Graves disease. This clonotype occurred once. Library construction for TCR beta used iRepertoire HTBI primers and Arm-PCR of CDR3 regions. TCRdb re-analysed the multiplex PCR reads in MiXCR, keeping a single row per CDR3 protein. In the table there are roughly 500,000 distinct CDR3 sequences, 22% of which are singletons. Per germline, CDR1 SGHRS and CDR2 YFSETQ. The CDR3 extends over 17 amino acids. The V end was cut by 4 bases, the J end by 5 bases, with 24 bases between. Indicated time point: persistent/refractory GD, antithyroid drugs over 5 years with positive TRAb. The TCR library was made from RNA that had been extracted from PBMCs in TRIzol.

The rearrangement uses TRBV5-1 and TRBJ1-1; D is unclear. This clonotype was sampled from a female donor with Graves disease. Sequenced material: peripheral blood mononuclear cells (PBMCs), taken when the disease was refractory, from a patient treated with antithyroid drugs. The CDR3 nucleotides are TGCGCCAGCAGCCTAGGGTCCTTACCAAATATAGCTACTGAAGCTTTCTTT. It encodes CASSLGSLPNIATEAFF.